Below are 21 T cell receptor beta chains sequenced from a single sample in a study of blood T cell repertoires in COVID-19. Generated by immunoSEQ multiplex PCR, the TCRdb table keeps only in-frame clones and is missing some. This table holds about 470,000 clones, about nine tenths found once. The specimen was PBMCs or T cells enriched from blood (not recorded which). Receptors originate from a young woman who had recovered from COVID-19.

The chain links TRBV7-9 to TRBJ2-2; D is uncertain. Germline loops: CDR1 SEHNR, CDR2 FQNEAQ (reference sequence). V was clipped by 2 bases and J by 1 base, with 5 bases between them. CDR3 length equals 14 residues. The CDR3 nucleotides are TGTGCCAGCAGCTTAACTCAGAACACCGGGGAGCTGTTTTTT. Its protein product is CASSLTQNTGELFF.

CDR3: CASKSQGTNYGYTF. In nucleotides, the CDR3 is TGTGCCAGTAAATCACAGGGGACTAACTATGGCTACACCTTC. The chain uses TRBV19 and TRBJ1-2, with TRBD1 matching 7 bases. V lost 7 bases, J lost 0 bases, and 5 bases stayed unmatched. Germline values: CDR1 LNHDA, CDR2 SQIVND (reference sequence). The CDR3 spans 14 residues.

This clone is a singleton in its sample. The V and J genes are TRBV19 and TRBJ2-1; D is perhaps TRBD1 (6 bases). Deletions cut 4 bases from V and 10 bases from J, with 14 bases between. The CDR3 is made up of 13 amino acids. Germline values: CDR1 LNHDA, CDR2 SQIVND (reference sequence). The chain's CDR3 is CASSTTGFREQFF. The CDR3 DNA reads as TGTGCCAGTAGTACTACAGGGTTTCGGGAGCAGTTCTTC.

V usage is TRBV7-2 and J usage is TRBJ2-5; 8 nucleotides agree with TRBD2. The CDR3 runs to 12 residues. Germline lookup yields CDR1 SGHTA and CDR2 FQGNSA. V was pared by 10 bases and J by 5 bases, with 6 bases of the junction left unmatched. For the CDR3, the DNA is TGTGCCACCAAGAGCGGGGGTGAGACCCAGTACTTC. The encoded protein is CATKSGGETQYF.

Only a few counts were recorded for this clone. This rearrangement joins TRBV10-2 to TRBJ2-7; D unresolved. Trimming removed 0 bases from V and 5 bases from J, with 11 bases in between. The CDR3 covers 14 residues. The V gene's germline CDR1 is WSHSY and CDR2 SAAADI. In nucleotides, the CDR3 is TGCGCCAGCAGTGAGTCGTCACAGTCCAACGAGCAGTACTTC. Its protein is CASSESSQSNEQYF.

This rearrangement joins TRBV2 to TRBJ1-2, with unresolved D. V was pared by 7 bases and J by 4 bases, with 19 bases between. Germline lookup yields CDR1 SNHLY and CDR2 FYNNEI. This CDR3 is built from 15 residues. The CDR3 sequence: CASTDASAGIYGYTF. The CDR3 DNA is TGTGCCAGCACCGACGCCTCGGCCGGGATCTATGGCTACACCTTC.

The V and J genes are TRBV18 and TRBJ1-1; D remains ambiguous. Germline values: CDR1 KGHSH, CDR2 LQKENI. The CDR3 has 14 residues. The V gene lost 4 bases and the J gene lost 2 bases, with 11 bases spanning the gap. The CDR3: CASSLRRGNTEAFF. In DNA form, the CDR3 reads TGTGCCAGCTCACTAAGAAGAGGAAACACTGAAGCTTTCTTT.

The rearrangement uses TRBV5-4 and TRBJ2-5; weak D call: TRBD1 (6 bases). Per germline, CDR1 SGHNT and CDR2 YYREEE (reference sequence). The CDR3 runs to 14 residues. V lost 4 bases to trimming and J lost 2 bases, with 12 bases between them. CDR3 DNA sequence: TGTGCCAGCAGCCCTTGGACAGCGCAAGAGACCCAGTACTTC. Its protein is CASSPWTAQETQYF. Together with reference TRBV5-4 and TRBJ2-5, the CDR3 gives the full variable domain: ETGVTQSPTHLIKTRGQQVTLRCSSQSGHNTVSWYQQALGQGPQFIFQYYREEENGRGNFPPRFSGLQFPNYSSELNVNALELDDSALYLCASSPWTAQETQYFGPGTRLLVL.

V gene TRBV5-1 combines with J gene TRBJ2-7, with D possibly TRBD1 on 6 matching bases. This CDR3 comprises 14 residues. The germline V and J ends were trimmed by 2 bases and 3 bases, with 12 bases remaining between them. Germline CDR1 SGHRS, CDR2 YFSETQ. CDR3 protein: CASSLRGSNYEQYF. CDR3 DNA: TGCGCCAGCAGCTTAAGGGGGTCTAACTACGAGCAGTACTTC.

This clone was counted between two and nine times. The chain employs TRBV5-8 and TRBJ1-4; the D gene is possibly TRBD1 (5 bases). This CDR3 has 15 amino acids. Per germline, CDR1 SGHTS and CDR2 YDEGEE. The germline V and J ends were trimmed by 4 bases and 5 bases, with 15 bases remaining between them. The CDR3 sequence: CASSPRGLSNEKLFF. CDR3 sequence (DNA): TGTGCCAGCAGCCCCCGGGGACTATCAAATGAAAAACTGTTTTTT.

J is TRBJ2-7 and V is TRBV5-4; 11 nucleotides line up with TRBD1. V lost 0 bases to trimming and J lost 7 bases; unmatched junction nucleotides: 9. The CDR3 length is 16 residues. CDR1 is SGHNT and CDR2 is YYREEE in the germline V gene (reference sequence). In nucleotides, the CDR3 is TGTGCCAGCAGCTTGGGTGTGGGACAGGGGGTGGAAGAGCAGTACTTC. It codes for CASSLGVGQGVEEQYF.

In DNA form, the CDR3 reads TGCGCCAGCAGACCACAGTCAGGGAGGGAAGCTAATGAAAAACTGTTTTTT. Residues: CASRPQSGREANEKLFF. The rearrangement links TRBV5-1 to TRBJ1-4; D is possibly TRBD1 (5 bases). Trimming left V 5 bases short and J 3 bases short, with 20 bases between. This CDR3 has 17 residues. Germline CDR1 and CDR2: SGHRS and YFSETQ. The variable domain in full, completed from reference TRBV5-1 and TRBJ1-4, reads KAGVTQTPRYLIKTRGQQVTLSCSPISGHRSVSWYQQTPGQGLQFLFEYFSETQRNKGNFPGRFSGRQFSNSRSEMNVSTLELGDSALYLCASRPQSGREANEKLFFGSGTQLSVL.

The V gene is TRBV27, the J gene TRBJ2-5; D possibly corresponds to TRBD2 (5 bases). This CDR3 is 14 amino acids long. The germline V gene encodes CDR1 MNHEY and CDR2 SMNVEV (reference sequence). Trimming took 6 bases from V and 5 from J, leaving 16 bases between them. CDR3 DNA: TGTGCCAGCAGGCCGCTTGCAGGCGGGGAGACCCAGTACTTC. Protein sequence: CASRPLAGGETQYF.

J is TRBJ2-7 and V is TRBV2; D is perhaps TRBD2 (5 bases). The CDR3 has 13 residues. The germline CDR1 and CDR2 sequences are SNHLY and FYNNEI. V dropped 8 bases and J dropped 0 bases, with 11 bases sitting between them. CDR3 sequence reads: CASGLESSYEQYF. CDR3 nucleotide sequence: TGTGCCAGCGGACTGGAAAGCTCCTACGAGCAGTACTTC.

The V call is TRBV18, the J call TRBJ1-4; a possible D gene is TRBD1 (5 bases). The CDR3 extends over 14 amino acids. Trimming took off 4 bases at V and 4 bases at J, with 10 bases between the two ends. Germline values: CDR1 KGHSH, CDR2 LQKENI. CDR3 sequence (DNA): TGTGCCAGCTCACGTGCGGGGGGTAATGAAAAACTGTTTTTT. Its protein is CASSRAGGNEKLFF.

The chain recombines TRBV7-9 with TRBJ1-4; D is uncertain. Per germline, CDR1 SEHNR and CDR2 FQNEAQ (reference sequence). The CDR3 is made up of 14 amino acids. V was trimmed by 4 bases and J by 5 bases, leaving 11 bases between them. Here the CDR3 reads CASSSPGLNEKLFF. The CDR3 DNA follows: TGTGCCAGCAGCTCCCCGGGTCTGAATGAAAAACTGTTTTTT. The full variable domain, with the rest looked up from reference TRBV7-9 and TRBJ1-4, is DTGVSQNPRHKITKRGQNVTFRCDPISEHNRLYWYRQTLGQGPEFLTYFQNEAQLEKSRLLSDRFSAERPKGSFSTLEIQRTEQGDSAMYLCASSSPGLNEKLFFGSGTQLSVL.

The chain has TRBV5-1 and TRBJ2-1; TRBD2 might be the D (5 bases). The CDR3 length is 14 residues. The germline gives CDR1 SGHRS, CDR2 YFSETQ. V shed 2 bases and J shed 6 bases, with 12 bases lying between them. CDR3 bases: TGCGCCAGCAGCTTACGGAGTGAGGGCAATGAGCAGTTCTTC. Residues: CASSLRSEGNEQFF.

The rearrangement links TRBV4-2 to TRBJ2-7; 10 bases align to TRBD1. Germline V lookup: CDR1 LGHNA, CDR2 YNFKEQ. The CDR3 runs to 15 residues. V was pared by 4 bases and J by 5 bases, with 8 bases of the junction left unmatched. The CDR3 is CASSPGQGRSHEQYF. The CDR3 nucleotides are TGTGCCAGCAGCCCGGGACAGGGGAGGAGCCACGAGCAGTACTTC.

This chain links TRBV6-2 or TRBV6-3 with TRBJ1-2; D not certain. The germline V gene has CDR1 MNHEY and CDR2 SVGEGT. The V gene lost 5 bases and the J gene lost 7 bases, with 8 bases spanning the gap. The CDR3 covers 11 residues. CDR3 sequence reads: CASSRGAGYTF. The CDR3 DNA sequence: TGTGCCAGCAGTCGCGGTGCTGGCTACACCTTC.

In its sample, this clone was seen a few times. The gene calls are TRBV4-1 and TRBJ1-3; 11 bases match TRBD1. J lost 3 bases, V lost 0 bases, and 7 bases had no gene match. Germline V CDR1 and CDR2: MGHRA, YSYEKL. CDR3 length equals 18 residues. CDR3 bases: TGCGCCAGCAGCCAAGAGCCCCAGGACAGGGGGCTTGGAAACACCATATATTTT. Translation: CASSQEPQDRGLGNTIYF.

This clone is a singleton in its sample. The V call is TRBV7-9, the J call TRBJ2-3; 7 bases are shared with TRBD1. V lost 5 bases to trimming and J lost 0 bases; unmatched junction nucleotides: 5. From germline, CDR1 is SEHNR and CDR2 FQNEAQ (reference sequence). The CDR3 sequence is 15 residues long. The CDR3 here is CASSPGQASTDTQYF. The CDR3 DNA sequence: TGTGCCAGCAGCCCCGGACAGGCGAGCACAGATACGCAGTATTTT.